Given below is one TCR delta chain in context. The antigen remains unidentified. RNA was extracted from the cells and then reverse transcribed. Pooled V-gene forward primers with one constant-region reverse primer generated the CDR3 amplicons by multiplex PCR. TCRdb re-called clones from the multiplex PCR reads using CATT. The sample consists of about 50,000 delta-chain clones, approximately 15% of them appearing once. The data derive from a study of Vδ1+ human thymocytes. Study results and caveats: In the thymus, TRG and TRD repertoires looked highly polyclonal with Gaussian CDR3 lengths.

There are 20 residues in the CDR3. Unmatched junction bases numbered 17, after V lost 0 bases and J lost 2 bases. Germline-derived CDR1 and CDR2 are TSWWSYY and QGS. The receptor comes from a girl under three years old who had congenital heart surgery. The chain is built from TRDV1 and TRDJ1, with 8 bases matching TRDD2. The material sequenced was Vdelta1+ gamma-delta thymocytes from the thymus. The subset is: FACS-sorted CD3+ TCRalphabeta- TCRVdelta1+ TCRVdelta2- thymocytes. CDR3 sequence (DNA): TGTGCTCTTGGGGAACTTCTTCCTACTCAGGGATCCCCTGTTACCGATAAACTCATCTTT. As protein: CALGELLPTQGSPVTDKLIF.